Given below is one T cell receptor (beta chain) in context. This entry is derived from a study of blood T cell repertoires in COVID-19. For the study at large: COVID-19 samples collected from the United States, Italy and Spain covered acute and convalescent phases. T cells, B-cell-depleted T cells, or PBMCs supplied cDNA or gDNA.

As processed by the authors: Amplifying reference gene primers gave estimates of nucleated cell counts. Sequenced by immunoSEQ multiplex PCR; TCRdb stores in-frame clones only, minus some. V and J calls and clone size are those listed in that table; D and trimming were worked out from the DNA. Counted here are 200,000 to 300,000 clones, just under 85% occurring once; the ten biggest clones make up around 6.4%. Deletions cut 4 bases from V and 2 bases from J, with 12 bases between. Germline loops: CDR1 SGHRS, CDR2 YFSETQ. This CDR3 has 14 residues. Sequencing was performed on peripheral blood. The rearrangement links TRBV5-1 to TRBJ1-1, with D possibly matching TRBD1 (6 bases). The sequence came from a woman aged 60-75 years with active or convalescent COVID-19. In DNA, the CDR3 is TGCGCCAGCAGCGCCGGACAGTTAAACACTGAAGCTTTCTTT. Translation gives CASSAGQLNTEAFF.